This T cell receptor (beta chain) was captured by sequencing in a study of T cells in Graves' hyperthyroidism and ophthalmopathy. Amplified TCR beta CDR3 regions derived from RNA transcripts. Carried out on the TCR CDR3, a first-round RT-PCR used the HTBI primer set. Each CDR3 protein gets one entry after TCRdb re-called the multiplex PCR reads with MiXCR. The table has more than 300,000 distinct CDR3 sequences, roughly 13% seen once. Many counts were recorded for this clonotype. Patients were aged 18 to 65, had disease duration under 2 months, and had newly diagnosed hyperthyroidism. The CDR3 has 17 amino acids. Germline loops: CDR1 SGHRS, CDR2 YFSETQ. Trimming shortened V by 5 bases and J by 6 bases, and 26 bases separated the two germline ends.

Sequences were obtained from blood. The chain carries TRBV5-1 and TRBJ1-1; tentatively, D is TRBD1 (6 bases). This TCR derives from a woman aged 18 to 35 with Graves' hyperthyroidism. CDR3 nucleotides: TGCGCCAGCAGACCACTGGGGATGACAGGTCCTTGGGCTGAAGCTTTCTTT. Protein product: CASRPLGMTGPWAEAFF.